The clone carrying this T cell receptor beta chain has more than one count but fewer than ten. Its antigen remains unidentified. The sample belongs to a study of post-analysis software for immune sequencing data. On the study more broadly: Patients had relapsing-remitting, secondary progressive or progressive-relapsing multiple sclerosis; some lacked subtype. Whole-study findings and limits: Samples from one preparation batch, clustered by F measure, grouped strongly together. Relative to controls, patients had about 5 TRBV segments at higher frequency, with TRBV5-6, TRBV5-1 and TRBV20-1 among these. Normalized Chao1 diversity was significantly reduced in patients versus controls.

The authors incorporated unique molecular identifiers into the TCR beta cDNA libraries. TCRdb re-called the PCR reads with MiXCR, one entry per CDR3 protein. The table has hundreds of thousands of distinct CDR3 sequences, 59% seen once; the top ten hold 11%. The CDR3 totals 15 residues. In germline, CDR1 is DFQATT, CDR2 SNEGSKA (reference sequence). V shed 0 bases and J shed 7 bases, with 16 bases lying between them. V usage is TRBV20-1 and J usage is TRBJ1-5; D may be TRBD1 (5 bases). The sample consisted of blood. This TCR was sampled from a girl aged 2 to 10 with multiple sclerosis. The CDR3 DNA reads TGCAGTGCTAGAGAAACACAGGACAAGGGCCAGCCCCAGCATTTT. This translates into CSARETQDKGQPQHF.